This TCR beta chain appears in the sequencing data of a study of blood T cell repertoires in COVID-19. Participant age was roughly 18 to 95 years, and participants resided in about two dozen US areas. Membership in each cohort depended on participant-reported clinical history. V was shortened by 5 bases and J by 4 bases, with 17 bases between the two germline ends. Germline V CDR1 and CDR2: SGHTA, FQGNSA. The CDR3 extends over 15 amino acids. This clone was seen a single time. In the authors' methods: Cell counts per sample came from amplifying reference gene primers. The assay was immunoSEQ multiplex PCR, and TCRdb's table has in-frame clones only and misses some. Clonal size and the V and J genes are those of that table, whereas D and trimming came from the DNA. The data contain around 250,000 clones, about 87% of them singletons.

J is TRBJ1-2 and V is TRBV7-2; D might be TRBD1 (6 bases). Material: PBMCs or T cells enriched from blood (not recorded which). The receptor was derived from a woman in her thirties or forties with acute COVID-19. This CDR3 reads CASSPRGGGGYGYTF. The CDR3 DNA reads as TGTGCCAGCAGCCCCAGGGGAGGGGGGGGCTATGGCTACACCTTC.